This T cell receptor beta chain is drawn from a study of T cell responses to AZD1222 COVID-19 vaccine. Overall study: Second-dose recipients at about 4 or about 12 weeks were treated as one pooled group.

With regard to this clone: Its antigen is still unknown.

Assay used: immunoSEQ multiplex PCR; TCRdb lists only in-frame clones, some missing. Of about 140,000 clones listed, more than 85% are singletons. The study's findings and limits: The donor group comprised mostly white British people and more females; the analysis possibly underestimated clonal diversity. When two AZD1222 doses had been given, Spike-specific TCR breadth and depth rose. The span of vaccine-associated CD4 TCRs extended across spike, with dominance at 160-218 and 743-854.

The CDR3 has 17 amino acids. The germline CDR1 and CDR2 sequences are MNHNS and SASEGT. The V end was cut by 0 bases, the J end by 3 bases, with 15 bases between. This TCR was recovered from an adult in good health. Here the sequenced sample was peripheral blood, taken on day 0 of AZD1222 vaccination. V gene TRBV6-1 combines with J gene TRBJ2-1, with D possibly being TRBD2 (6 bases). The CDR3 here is CASSEAFGGRGYNEQFF. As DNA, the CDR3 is TGTGCCAGCAGTGAAGCGTTTGGGGGGAGAGGCTACAATGAGCAGTTCTTC.